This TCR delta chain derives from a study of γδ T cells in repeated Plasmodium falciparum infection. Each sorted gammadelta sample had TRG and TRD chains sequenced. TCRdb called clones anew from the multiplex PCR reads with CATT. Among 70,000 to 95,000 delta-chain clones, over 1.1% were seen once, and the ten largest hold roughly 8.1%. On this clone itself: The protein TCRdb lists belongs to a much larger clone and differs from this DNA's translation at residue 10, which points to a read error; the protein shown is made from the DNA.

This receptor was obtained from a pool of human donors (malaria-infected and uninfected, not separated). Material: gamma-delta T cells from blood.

The CDR3 here is CALGELIGSGKLIF. The CDR3 DNA reads as TGTGCTCTTGGGGAACTCATCGGGTCCGGTAAACTCATCTTT. The chain joins TRDV1 to TRDJ1; D remains unclear. TCRdb lists no J gene, so it was determined here by aligning the DNA to germline. Germline values: CDR1 TSWWSYY, CDR2 QGS. Between the trimmed V and J ends, which lost 0 bases and 7 bases, there was a span of 12 bases. The CDR3 is 14 amino acids.